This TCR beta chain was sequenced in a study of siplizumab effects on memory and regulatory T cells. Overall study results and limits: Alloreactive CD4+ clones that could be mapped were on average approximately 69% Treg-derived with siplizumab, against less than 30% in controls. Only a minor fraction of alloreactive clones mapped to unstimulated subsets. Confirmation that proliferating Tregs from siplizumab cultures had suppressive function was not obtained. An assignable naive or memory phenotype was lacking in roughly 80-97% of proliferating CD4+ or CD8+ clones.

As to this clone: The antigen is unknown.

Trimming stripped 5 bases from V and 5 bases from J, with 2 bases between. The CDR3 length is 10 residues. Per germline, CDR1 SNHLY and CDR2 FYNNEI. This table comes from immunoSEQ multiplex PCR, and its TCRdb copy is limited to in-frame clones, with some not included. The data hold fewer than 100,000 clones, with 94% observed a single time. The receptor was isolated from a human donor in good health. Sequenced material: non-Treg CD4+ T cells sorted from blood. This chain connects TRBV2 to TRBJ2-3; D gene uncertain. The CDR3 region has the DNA TGTGCCAGCAGTCTAGATACGCAGTATTTT. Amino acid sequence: CASSLDTQYF. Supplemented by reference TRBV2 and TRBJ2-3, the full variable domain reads EPEVTQTPSHQVTQMGQEVILRCVPISNHLYFYWYRQILGQKVEFLVSFYNNEISEKSEIFDDQFSVERPDGSNFTLKIRSTKLEDSAMYFCASSLDTQYFGPGTRLTVL.